The T cell receptor (beta chain) described here comes from a study of shared clonotypes between healthy human individuals. Whole-study context: Per donor, CD8 memory used one plate, CD8 naive used two, CD4 memory used three and CD4 naive used three.

Naive-designated CD8 cells lacked CD45RO, were positively enriched for CCR7, and omitted terminally differentiated effector memory CD45RA+ cells. As to this clone: What it recognizes is unknown.

Here immunoSEQ multiplex PCR was the method, and the copy in TCRdb shows in-frame clones only, minus some. The data hold about 1.9 million clones, with roughly 95% observed a single time. Per germline, CDR1 MDHEN and CDR2 SYDVKM. Trimming removed 3 bases from V and 5 bases from J; junction bases left unmatched: 2. CDR3 length: 13 residues. The study's findings and limits: The genetic and exposure-history diversity represented was limited by few donors. Naive subsets, compared against memory subsets, generally had larger estimated richness values.

The sequence came from a man between 18 and 35 years old in good health. Some clones in this sample may be carry-over from other donors' samples. The chain employs TRBV28 and TRBJ2-7, with TRBD2 identical over 9 bases. Sequences were obtained from naive CD8+ T cells from PBMCs. CDR3 residues: CASSFGLAHEQYF. The CDR3 DNA sequence: TGTGCCAGCAGTTTTGGACTAGCGCACGAGCAGTACTTC.